This entry lists 3 T cell receptor beta chains sequenced from one sample in a study of control samples from healthy donors and cancer patients. Repertoires were generated with immunoSEQ multiplex PCR, while TCRdb's copy carries only in-frame clones and drops some. The data hold around 200,000 clones, with around 94% observed a single time. Sequencing input: blood. The receptors shown here come from a man in his forties or fifties in good health.

The chain recombines TRBV2 with TRBJ1-5, with D unclear. Germline loops: CDR1 SNHLY, CDR2 FYNNEI. V was trimmed by 4 bases and J by 11 bases, leaving 15 bases between them. This CDR3 region has 13 residues. CDR3 sequence: CASSGSLPAAQHF. The CDR3 DNA reads TGTGCCAGCAGTGGGTCTCTTCCGGCCGCCCAGCATTTT.

On this clone: Other DNA sequences in the sample encode the same CDR3. The chain recombines TRBV28 with TRBJ1-1, with D tentatively TRBD1 (5 bases). V dropped 3 bases and J dropped 6 bases, with 5 bases sitting between them. CDR3 length equals 11 residues. The germline V gene has CDR1 MDHEN and CDR2 SYDVKM. In DNA form, the CDR3 reads TGTGCCAGCAGTTTGACAGCTGAAGCTTTCTTT. This codes for CASSLTAEAFF.

In the case of this clone: This same CDR3 is encoded by further DNA sequences in the sample. The rearrangement joins TRBV5-1 to TRBJ1-5; the D is unclear. V was pared by 0 bases and J by 0 bases, with 7 bases between. CDR1 is SGHRS, CDR2 YFSETQ, per germline. There are 15 residues in the CDR3. This CDR3 is CASSLDSNSNQPQHF. DNA for the CDR3: TGCGCCAGCAGCTTGGACAGCAATAGCAATCAGCCCCAGCATTTT.